The 6 T cell receptor beta chains in this list originate from one sample, sequenced in a study of shared clonotypes between healthy human individuals. Data came from immunoSEQ multiplex PCR; TCRdb stores just in-frame clones and leaves some out. The sample records 550,000 to 800,000 clones, 90% being singletons. What was sequenced was memory CD8+ T cells from PBMCs. Subset: CD45RO+ cells pooled with CCR7-negative TemRA cells. These receptors came from a man between 18 and 35 years old in good health. Some clones in this sample may be carry-over from other donors' samples.

This chain links TRBV6-6 with TRBJ2-5; 10 nucleotides match TRBD2. The ends lost 2 bases at V and 6 bases at J; junction bases unmatched: 9. Germline lookup yields CDR1 MNHNY and CDR2 SVGAGI (reference sequence). CDR3 size: 16 residues. The CDR3 bases are TGTGCCAGCAGTTACCCCACCCTAGCGGGAGTTCAGACCCAGTACTTC. It specifies CASSYPTLAGVQTQYF.

The V and J genes are TRBV19 and TRBJ2-1; 16 bases fit TRBD2. CDR1 and CDR2 (germline): LNHDA, SQIVND (reference sequence). Trimming removed 5 bases from V and 7 bases from J; junction bases left unmatched: 11. This CDR3 spans 18 amino acids. CDR3 region: CASSLPGLAGGPQNEQFF. The CDR3 coding sequence is TGTGCCAGTAGTCTACCGGGACTAGCGGGAGGGCCACAGAATGAGCAGTTCTTC.

The V and J genes are TRBV9 and TRBJ2-5, with TRBD2 matching 12 bases. V shed 0 bases, J shed 5 bases, and the junction held 8 bases outside the gene matches. The CDR3 is made up of 17 amino acids. Germline values: CDR1 SGDLS, CDR2 YYNGEE. The CDR3 loop is CASSVGLAGGPGETQYF. DNA of the CDR3: TGTGCCAGCAGCGTAGGCCTAGCGGGAGGGCCGGGGGAGACCCAGTACTTC.

The table lists this clone with a count of one. This sample also contains other DNA sequences that code for the same CDR3. This chain links TRBV6-5 with TRBJ2-7; weak D call: TRBD2 (5 bases). CDR1 MNHEY and CDR2 SVGAGI come from the germline V gene. V lost 0 bases and J 2 bases, leaving 8 bases between the germline ends. This CDR3 comprises 14 residues. CDR3 in DNA: TGTGCCAGCAGTTACTCCCTGGGAGCCTACGAGCAGTACTTC. Its protein product is CASSYSLGAYEQYF.

The CDR3 coding sequence is TGTGCCAGCCTGGCTAGCGGCTACGAGCAGTACTTC. It is translated as CASLASGYEQYF. J is TRBJ2-7 and V is TRBV7-2, with 7 bases matching TRBD2. Germline-derived CDR1 and CDR2 are SGHTA and FQGNSA. The CDR3 is 12 amino acids. V lost 8 bases to trimming and J lost 3 bases; unmatched junction nucleotides: 4.

This chain uses TRBV9 with TRBJ2-7; 7 positions agree with TRBD1. The CDR3 runs to 15 residues. Trimming took 0 bases from V and 4 from J; bases not matched to a gene: 7. Germline CDR1 is SGDLS and CDR2 is YYNGEE. CDR3 amino acids: CASSVGGTELYEQYF. CDR3 sequence (DNA): TGTGCCAGCAGCGTAGGTGGGACAGAGTTGTACGAGCAGTACTTC.